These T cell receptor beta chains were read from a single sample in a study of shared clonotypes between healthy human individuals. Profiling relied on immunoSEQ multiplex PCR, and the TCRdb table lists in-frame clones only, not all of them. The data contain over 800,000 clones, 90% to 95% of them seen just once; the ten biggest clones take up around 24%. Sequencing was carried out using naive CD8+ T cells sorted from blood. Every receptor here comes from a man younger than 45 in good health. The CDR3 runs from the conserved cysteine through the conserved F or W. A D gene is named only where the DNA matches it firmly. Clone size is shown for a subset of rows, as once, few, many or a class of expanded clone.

CASSWGLAGSTDTQYF TGTGCCAGCAGTTGGGGACTAGCGGGCAGCACAGATACGCAGTATTTT NA TRBD2 TRBJ2-3 TRBV6-5
CSVELRLAVEQFF TGCAGCGTTGAGTTGCGTCTAGCTGTGGAGCAGTTCTTC NA NA TRBJ2-1 TRBV29-1
CASSPRVGFTNYGYTF TGCGCCAGCAGCCCCCGGGTAGGGTTTACCAACTATGGCTACACCTTC NA NA TRBJ1-2 TRBV4-3
CSVHRGGYGDYEQYF TGCAGCGTCCACAGGGGGGGCTACGGAGACTACGAGCAGTACTTC NA NA TRBJ2-7 TRBV29-1
CASGLEEPGLAEETQYF TGTGCTAGTGGTTTGGAAGAACCGGGACTAGCGGAAGAGACCCAGTACTTC NA TRBD2 TRBJ2-5 TRBV12-5
CASSERDRGVNEQFF TGTGCCAGCAGCGAGCGGGACAGGGGAGTCAATGAGCAGTTCTTC NA TRBD1 TRBJ2-1 TRBV9
CASSPSPMVYEQYF TGTGCCAGCAGCCCATCCCCCATGGTGTACGAGCAGTACTTC NA NA TRBJ2-7 TRBV28
CASSHLGDEQFF TGTGCCAGCAGCCATCTAGGCGATGAGCAGTTCTTC NA NA TRBJ2-1 TRBV7-9
CASRGGNRNEQFF TGTGCCAGCAGAGGGGGGAACCGGAATGAGCAGTTCTTC NA NA TRBJ2-1 TRBV6-1
CASSFDRDTQESQETQYF TGCGCCAGCAGCTTCGACCGGGACACCCAAGAGAGCCAAGAGACCCAGTACTTC NA NA TRBJ2-5 TRBV5-1
CASSEAGGASYNEQFF TGTGCCAGCAGCGAGGCCGGCGGCGCCTCCTACAATGAGCAGTTCTTC NA NA TRBJ2-1 TRBV9
CASSQHIGTAKETQYF TGTGCCAGCAGCCAACATATAGGGACAGCTAAGGAGACCCAGTACTTC NA TRBD1 TRBJ2-5 TRBV14
CASRTGNTIYF TGTGCCAGTAGGACTGGAAACACCATATATTTT NA NA TRBJ1-3 TRBV19
CASSYITSVQETQYF TGTGCCAGCAGTTACATTACTAGCGTACAAGAGACCCAGTACTTC NA TRBD2 TRBJ2-5 TRBV6-5
CASWGQDYEQYF TGTGCCAGCTGGGGACAGGACTACGAGCAGTACTTC NA TRBD1 TRBJ2-7 TRBV2
CAWKPGLAPTDTQYF TGTGCCTGGAAACCGGGACTAGCCCCCACAGATACGCAGTATTTT NA TRBD2 TRBJ2-3 TRBV30
CASSQEVPGNEKLFF TGCGCCAGCAGCCAAGAAGTCCCGGGGAATGAAAAACTGTTTTTT NA NA TRBJ1-4 TRBV4-3
CASSPPGLAGVAGELFF TGTGCCAGCAGCCCGCCGGGACTAGCGGGAGTAGCCGGGGAGCTGTTTTTT once TRBD2 TRBJ2-2 TRBV7-2
CASSRGQGSNSGANVLTF TGTGCCAGCAGCAGGGGACAGGGTTCGAACTCTGGGGCCAACGTCCTGACTTTC NA TRBD1 TRBJ2-6 TRBV5-6
CASSNRGRYNEQFF TGTGCCAGTAGTAACAGGGGGCGCTACAATGAGCAGTTCTTC once TRBD1 TRBJ2-1 TRBV19
CASRKTSGSTDTQYF TGCGCCAGCAGGAAGACTAGCGGGAGTACAGATACGCAGTATTTT NA TRBD2 TRBJ2-3 TRBV5-1
CAISPDRRGNQPQHF TGTGCCATCAGCCCGGACAGACGGGGCAATCAGCCCCAGCATTTT NA NA TRBJ1-5 TRBV10-3
CASSLVSENTEAFF TGTGCCAGCAGCTTAGTTTCTGAGAACACTGAAGCTTTCTTT NA NA TRBJ1-1 TRBV7-9
CAWSKGQGGQPQHF TGTGCCTGGAGCAAAGGACAGGGGGGTCAGCCCCAGCATTTT NA TRBD1 TRBJ1-5 TRBV30
CAWSVRSLLAGGADTQYF TGTGCCTGGAGTGTACGCTCGCTCCTAGCGGGAGGCGCAGATACGCAGTATTTT NA TRBD2 TRBJ2-3 TRBV30
CASSPLAGTEAFF TGTGCCAGCAGCCCCCTGGCGGGCACTGAAGCTTTCTTT NA NA TRBJ1-1 TRBV5-5
CASSPGLGLEQFF TGTGCCAGTAGTCCCGGACTCGGGCTTGAGCAGTTCTTC NA NA TRBJ2-1 TRBV19
CASSLDWDNEQFF TGTGCCAGCAGCTTAGATTGGGACAATGAGCAGTTCTTC NA NA TRBJ2-1 TRBV7-9
CASSPRDSNYEQYF TGTGCCAGCAGCCCGAGGGACAGTAATTACGAGCAGTACTTC NA TRBD1 TRBJ2-7 TRBV9
CAWSAGLNTGELFF TGTGCCTGGAGTGCGGGACTGAACACCGGGGAGCTGTTTTTT NA NA TRBJ2-2 TRBV30
CASSDTGTGETEAFF TGTGCCAGCAGTGATACCGGGACGGGAGAGACTGAAGCTTTCTTT NA NA TRBJ1-1 TRBV28
CASSQIQGNLDEQYF TGCGCCAGCAGCCAAATCCAGGGAAACCTTGACGAGCAGTACTTC NA NA TRBJ2-7 TRBV4-1
CASSSTSGIGNEQFF TGTGCCAGCAGTTCGACTAGCGGGATAGGAAATGAGCAGTTCTTC NA TRBD2 TRBJ2-1 TRBV6-5
CASSFGPSTDTQYF TGTGCCAGCAGCTTCGGACCAAGCACAGATACGCAGTATTTT once NA TRBJ2-3 TRBV13
CASSSGTPNKAFF TGTGCCAGCAGCTCAGGGACACCAAATAAAGCTTTCTTT NA NA TRBJ1-1 TRBV7-9
CASIDNTGELFF TGCGCCAGCATCGATAACACCGGGGAGCTGTTTTTT NA NA TRBJ2-2 TRBV5-1
CASSQTTGTLSYEQYF TGTGCCAGCAGCCAAACGACAGGAACCCTCTCCTACGAGCAGTACTTC NA NA TRBJ2-7 TRBV7-9
CASSSGKRDYGYTF TGTGCCAGCAGCTCAGGGAAGCGGGACTATGGCTACACCTTC NA NA TRBJ1-2 TRBV6-6
CASRGLNVGELFF TGTGCCAGCAGGGGGTTAAATGTCGGGGAGCTGTTTTTT NA NA TRBJ2-2 TRBV11-2
CASSLALQRFSYEQYF TGTGCCAGCAGTTTAGCGCTTCAGCGGTTCTCCTACGAGCAGTACTTC NA NA TRBJ2-7 TRBV28
CASSKPEETQYF TGTGCCAGCAGCAAGCCCGAGGAGACCCAGTACTTC once NA TRBJ2-5 TRBV7-9
CASSFLAGGQNTGELFF TGTGCCAGCAGCTTCCTAGCGGGAGGGCAGAACACCGGGGAGCTGTTTTTT NA TRBD2 TRBJ2-2 TRBV13
CASSLVGGGLQETQYF TGTGCCAGCAGCTTAGTCGGCGGGGGTCTCCAAGAGACCCAGTACTTC NA TRBD2 TRBJ2-5 TRBV11-2
CASSPPTSAGELFF TGCGCCAGCAGCCCACCTACTAGTGCCGGGGAGCTGTTTTTT NA NA TRBJ2-2 TRBV5-1